The text below deals with one T cell receptor beta chain. This sample was included in a study of OX40 agonist ivuxolimab in advanced cancers. This CDR3 comprises 14 residues. The germline V and J ends were trimmed by 5 bases and 0 bases, with 10 bases remaining between them. The germline V gene has CDR1 SGHTA and CDR2 FQGTGA. Assay used: immunoSEQ multiplex PCR; TCRdb lists only in-frame clones, some missing. The sample consists of about 44,000 clones, roughly 90% of them appearing once. This sequence was found in an adult with an advanced solid tumor such as melanoma, head and neck, liver or kidney cancer. Sequenced material: CD4+ or CD8+ T cells sorted from blood, taken in a trial of the OX40 agonist ivuxolimab. The genes are TRBV7-3 and TRBJ1-1; a possible D gene is TRBD1 (5 bases). The CDR3: CASSPGALNTEAFF. CDR3 sequence (DNA): TGTGCCAGCAGCCCCGGGGCCCTGAACACTGAAGCTTTCTTT.